The 9 T cell receptor beta chains below come from one sample, sequenced in a study of blood T cell repertoires in COVID-19. Profiling relied on immunoSEQ multiplex PCR, and the TCRdb table lists in-frame clones only, not all of them. The sample holds 150,000 to 200,000 clones, approximately 80% seen once. The source material was peripheral blood. The source of these receptors is a human donor in a cohort sampled during active COVID-19.

The V gene is TRBV11-2, the J gene TRBJ1-2, with 8 nucleotides matching TRBD1. CDR3 length: 13 residues. V lost 1 base, J lost 6 bases, and 1 base stayed unmatched. CDR1 is SGHAT and CDR2 is FQNNGV in the germline V gene. The CDR3 DNA reads as TGTGCCAGCAGCTTAGGACAGGGGCATGGCTACACCTTC. Amino acids: CASSLGQGHGYTF.

The chain employs TRBV19 and TRBJ2-6; the match to TRBD1 covers 9 bases. This CDR3 has 17 residues. V shed 4 bases, J shed 2 bases, and the junction held 6 bases outside the gene matches. CDR1 LNHDA and CDR2 SQIVND come from the germline V gene (reference sequence). The CDR3 DNA reads as TGTGCCAGTAGTACGGGACAGGGTGGGGCTGGGGCCAACGTCCTGACTTTC. It yields the protein CASSTGQGGAGANVLTF.

The table lists this clone with a few counts. The gene calls are TRBV7-9 and TRBJ1-1; no firm D call. Deletions cut 1 base from V and 4 bases from J, with 7 bases between. This CDR3 region has 13 residues. The germline gives CDR1 SEHNR, CDR2 FQNEAQ (reference sequence). CDR3 sequence reads: CASSLDWATEAFF. As DNA, the CDR3 is TGTGCCAGCAGCTTAGACTGGGCCACTGAAGCTTTCTTT.

This chain links TRBV4-1 with TRBJ2-3, with D perhaps matching TRBD1 (6 bases). Germline V lookup: CDR1 MGHRA, CDR2 YSYEKL. This CDR3 has 15 residues. Trimming shortened V by 2 bases and J by 2 bases, and 11 bases separated the two germline ends. The CDR3 sequence: CASSQMTGSTDTQYF. In nucleotides, the CDR3 is TGCGCCAGCAGCCAAATGACAGGCTCCACAGATACGCAGTATTTT.

The DNA of the CDR3 is TGTGCCAGCAGCGTACGCCGGGACAGGCCATCGGGGAACTATGGCTACACCTTC. This encodes CASSVRRDRPSGNYGYTF. J is TRBJ1-2 and V is TRBV9; 8 positions agree with TRBD1. This CDR3 is built from 18 residues. With V trimmed by 1 base and J by 2 bases, 13 bases remained unmatched. CDR1 SGDLS and CDR2 YYNGEE come from the germline V gene.

This clone was recorded only once. The chain employs TRBV5-8 and TRBJ1-1; D remains ambiguous. The germline V and J ends were trimmed by 1 base and 2 bases, with 18 bases remaining between them. Germline lookup yields CDR1 SGHTS and CDR2 YDEGEE. The length of the CDR3 is 17 residues. CDR3 coding DNA: TGTGCCAGCAGCTTGTACCGGAGGGTGGGAGCAAACACTGAAGCTTTCTTT. It translates to CASSLYRRVGANTEAFF. The whole variable domain, filled in from reference TRBV5-8 and TRBJ1-1, reads EAGVTQSPTHLIKTRGQQATLRCSPISGHTSVYWYQQALGLGLQFLLWYDEGEERNRGNFPPRFSGRQFPNYSSELNVNALELEDSALYLCASSLYRRVGANTEAFFGQGTRLTVV.

The V gene is TRBV4-2, the J gene TRBJ1-4; 8 nucleotides align to TRBD1. The V and J ends lost 4 bases and 7 bases, in that order; junction bases with no gene match: 2. The CDR3 sequence is 13 residues long. The germline V gene has CDR1 LGHNA and CDR2 YNFKEQ. This chain's CDR3 is CASSRTGSEKLFF. The CDR3 DNA is TGTGCCAGCAGCCGGACAGGGAGTGAAAAACTGTTTTTT.

This chain's CDR3 is CASSIGWQGAYEQYF. The DNA for the CDR3 is TGTGCCAGTAGTATTGGTTGGCAGGGGGCCTACGAGCAGTACTTC. The chain combines TRBV19 with TRBJ2-7; 7 bases are a match to TRBD1. After removal of 3 bases from V and 2 bases from J, the junction contained 7 bases not matched to a gene. The CDR3 contains 15 residues. The V gene's germline CDR1 is LNHDA and CDR2 SQIVND (reference sequence).

The V gene is TRBV7-6, the J gene TRBJ2-1; possibly TRBD2 for D (7 bases). V was trimmed by 6 bases and J by 5 bases, leaving 23 bases between them. Looked up from germline, CDR1 is SGHVS and CDR2 is FNYEAQ. The CDR3 contains 17 residues. Here the CDR3 reads CASSQQNPGGQDNEQFF. The CDR3 DNA follows: TGTGCCAGCAGTCAGCAAAACCCGGGGGGCCAGGACAATGAGCAGTTCTTC.